Detailed here is one T cell receptor beta chain. The target antigen is unknown. The data belong to a study of T cell responses to AZD1222 COVID-19 vaccine. Study conclusions and caveats: The peak T cell response came first, and repertoires were sampled only after it. At study baseline, merely five or six AZD1222 recipients were seropositive.

This CDR3 region has 13 residues. Trimming removed 4 bases at V and 5 bases at J, with 9 bases between. Clones were sequenced by immunoSEQ multiplex PCR, and TCRdb holds only the in-frame ones, with some missing. The repertoire holds approximately 150,000 clones, with approximately 90% as singletons. This specimen consisted of peripheral blood, obtained on day 0 of AZD1222 vaccination. This sequence joins TRBV12-3 or TRBV12-4 and TRBJ1-5, with D tentatively TRBD1 (6 bases). The source is an adult in good health. The CDR3 DNA reads as TGTGCCAGCAGTTCCCACAGGGATCAGCCCCAGCATTTT. Its protein product is CASSSHRDQPQHF.